This section outlines one TCR beta chain sequence together with its context. This record comes from a study of T cell changes during pregnancy in multiple sclerosis. Data came from immunoSEQ multiplex PCR; TCRdb stores just in-frame clones and leaves some out. The data show more than 55,000 clones, roughly nine tenths seen once. CDR1 is SGDLS, CDR2 YYNGEE, per germline. The germline V and J ends were trimmed by 0 bases and 8 bases, with 14 bases remaining between them. The CDR3 runs to 14 residues. The sequence was collected from a female donor with multiple sclerosis, enrolled in a pregnancy study. The source was peripheral blood, collected in the third trimester of pregnancy. This sequence joins TRBV9 and TRBJ1-2, with D possibly being TRBD1 (5 bases). The DNA for the CDR3 is TGTGCCAGCAGCGTAGAAGGGGAGGTTAGCGGCTACACCTTC. Its protein product is CASSVEGEVSGYTF.